Listed below are T cell receptor beta chains from one sample, sequenced in a study of blood T cells in healthy people across ages. TCRdb ran MiXCR on the 5' RACE reads and lists one entry per CDR3 protein. The profile shows 2 million or so distinct CDR3 sequences, roughly 50% of them singletons. The material sequenced was blood. All receptors derive from a middle-aged woman in good health. CDR3s include the opening cysteine and the closing phenylalanine or tryptophan. Each record gives: clone size, J gene, V gene, D gene, CDR3 DNA, CDR3 protein. A D gene is named only where the DNA matches it firmly. The size of a clone is reported for some rows only, either as once, few or many, or as a class for expanded clones.

>.|TRBJ2-1|TRBV10-3|TRBD1
TGTGCCATCAGCCTAGAAAGGACAGGCGGTCGCAATGAGCAGTTCTTC
CAISLERTGGRNEQFF
>.|TRBJ2-4|TRBV4-3|.
TGCGCCAGCAGCCAAGGTCAGGGCCTCCTAGCCAAAAACATTCAGTACTTC
CASSQGQGLLAKNIQYF
>.|TRBJ2-7|TRBV6-2/TRBV6-3|.
TGTGCCAGCATCTCGGTCAAAAACGCCTACGAGCAGTACTTC
CASISVKNAYEQYF
>.|TRBJ1-6|TRBV2|.
TGTGCCAGCAGCGTCAGGGCAGGGGCCTCCTATAATTCACCCCTCCACTTT
CASSVRAGASYNSPLHF
>.|TRBJ1-4|TRBV20-1|.
TGCAGTGCTAGCGTGGACACGAATGAAAAACTGTTTTTT
CSASVDTNEKLFF
>few|TRBJ2-5|TRBV3-1|TRBD2
TGTGCCAGCAGCCAGGGACTAGGGGGTCAGGAGGAGACCCAGTACTTC
CASSQGLGGQEETQYF
>many|TRBJ2-7|TRBV12-3/TRBV12-4|TRBD1
TGTGCCAGCAGTCCCGGGACAGGGACCTCCTACGAGCAGTACTTC
CASSPGTGTSYEQYF
>.|TRBJ2-1|TRBV4-2|.
TGTGCCAGCAGCCAAGAAGGACAGCACAATGAGCAGTTCTTC
CASSQEGQHNEQFF
>.|TRBJ2-4|TRBV4-1|.
TGCGCCAGCAGCCAAGATCGGCTGGGGGTCGGGACCAAAAACATTCAGTACTTC
CASSQDRLGVGTKNIQYF
>.|TRBJ1-2|TRBV3-1|.
TGTGCCAGCAGCCGCAATCCCAGTGGCTACACCTTC
CASSRNPSGYTF
>.|TRBJ1-6|TRBV6-1|.
TGTGCCAGCAGTGTCCCACAAGGACTTTCGGCTTCACCCCTCCACTTT
CASSVPQGLSASPLHF
>.|TRBJ1-5|TRBV4-2|.
TGTGCCAGCAGCCAAGAGGCTGGTGGCAGGGTTGGCAATCAGCCCCAGCATTTT
CASSQEAGGRVGNQPQHF
>.|TRBJ2-5|TRBV24-1|TRBD2
TGTGCCACCAGTGATGGACTAGCGGGCGGCTTCGATGAGCAGTACTTC
CATSDGLAGGFDEQYF
>.|TRBJ2-7|TRBV5-5|TRBD2
TGTGCCAGCAGCCCATCAGCGGGGGCCCCCTACGGGCAGTACTTC
CASSPSAGAPYGQYF
>.|TRBJ1-4|TRBV5-1|TRBD1
TGCGCCAGCAGCTCGGACAGGGGGGGTACAACTAATGAAAAACTGTTTTTT
CASSSDRGGTTNEKLFF
>few|TRBJ2-5|TRBV28|.
TGTGCCAGCAGTTTAGAGGCTCATCGGAAGACCCAGTACTTC
CASSLEAHRKTQYF
>few|TRBJ1-4|TRBV4-3|.
TGCGCCAGCAGCCAAGATCGGGAGGATGAAAAACTGTTTTTT
CASSQDREDEKLFF
>few|TRBJ2-1|TRBV15|.
TGTGCCACCGGCAGAGATGATGAGCAGTTCTTC
CATGRDDEQFF
>.|TRBJ2-5|TRBV6-2/TRBV6-3|.
TGTGCCAGCAGTCGGGACTCGCGGACCCAAGAGACCCAGTACTTC
CASSRDSRTQETQYF
>few|TRBJ2-1|TRBV20-1|.
TGCAGTGCAAAAACAGAGAATGAGCAGTTCTTC
CSAKTENEQFF
>.|TRBJ2-4|TRBV5-6|.
TGTGCCAGCAGTCAATACCGAGATATCGGCAAAAACATTCGGTACTTC
CASSQYRDIGKNIRYF
>few|TRBJ2-7|TRBV4-3|.
TGCGCCAGCAGCCAAGCGAGGGGGTTCTACGAGCAGTACTTC
CASSQARGFYEQYF
>.|TRBJ2-1|TRBV5-1|TRBD2
TGCGCCAGCAGGGGCGGGGGGGGCGTCAGTTTTCCCAATGAGCAGTTCTTC
CASRGGGGVSFPNEQFF
>.|TRBJ2-1|TRBV4-1|TRBD2
TGCGCCAGCGTCCGACTAGCGGGGGGATCAGATGAGCAGTTCTTC
CASVRLAGGSDEQFF
>.|TRBJ2-7|TRBV14|.
TGTGCCAGCAGCCAAGTATGGGTGGGCCCAGGGACCCGTTCCTACGAGCAGTACTTC
CASSQVWVGPGTRSYEQYF
>.|TRBJ1-2|TRBV27|.
TGTGCCAGCAGTTCGCTCCGGGACGATATTAATGGGGGATCCGGCTACACCTTC
CASSSLRDDINGGSGYTF
>.|TRBJ2-2|TRBV9|TRBD2
TGTGCCAGCAACCGGGGGGGCGCCGGGGAGCTGTTTTTT
CASNRGGAGELFF
>.|TRBJ2-7|TRBV2|.
TGTGCCAGCAGAGATGACAGTTCCTACGAGCAGTACTTC
CASRDDSSYEQYF
>.|TRBJ1-4|TRBV7-6|.
TGTGCCAGCAGCCCCACAGCGGGGCATAGTGAAAAACTGTTTTTT
CASSPTAGHSEKLFF
>.|TRBJ2-7|TRBV10-3|.
TGTGCCATCAGTGACACAAAGGCCTCAGAGCAGTACTTC
CAISDTKASEQYF
>few|TRBJ2-1|TRBV6-1|.
TGTGCCAGCAATCAGCACAATGAGCAGTTCTTC
CASNQHNEQFF
>.|TRBJ1-1|TRBV29-1|TRBD1
TGCAGCGGCTGCAGGGGGGCTGAGGATACTGAAGCTTTCTTT
CSGCRGAEDTEAFF
>.|TRBJ1-2|TRBV6-5|TRBD1
TGTGCCAGCAGCAGACAGGGGGCTCACTATGGCTACACCTTC
CASSRQGAHYGYTF
>few|TRBJ2-3|TRBV7-2|TRBD2
TGTGCCAGCAGCTCTCCCAAGACTAGCGGGGGGGGAGATACGCAGTATTTT
CASSSPKTSGGGDTQYF
>.|TRBJ2-7|TRBV9|.
TGTGCCAGCAGCGTAGCTACGGGCAGCTCCTACGAGCAGTACTTC
CASSVATGSSYEQYF
>few|TRBJ1-4|TRBV29-1|.
TGCAGCGTTGTAATCCGGCTTAATGAAAAACTGTTTTTT
CSVVIRLNEKLFF
>many|TRBJ2-7|TRBV7-9|.
TGTGCCAGCAGTAGGGGAGCCTACGAGCAGTACTTC
CASSRGAYEQYF